A selection of T cell receptor beta chains follows, all from one sample in a study of T cells in Graves' hyperthyroidism and ophthalmopathy. TCRdb fed the multiplex PCR reads into MiXCR, producing one record per CDR3 protein. Of approximately 420,000 distinct CDR3 sequences listed, more than 13% are singletons. The specimen sequenced was blood. The receptor source for this set is a woman between 25 and 40 years old with Graves' hyperthyroidism. The CDR3 runs from the conserved cysteine through the conserved F or W. D genes are given only for firm matches. The listing skips clone size in some rows; elsewhere it reads once, few, many or a size class.

CDR3 DNA	CDR3 protein	clone size	J gene	D gene	V gene
TGCGCCAGCAGCCTGTGGGGGGCTAGCGGTAACAATGAGCAGTTCTTC	CASSLWGASGNNEQFF	-	TRBJ2-1	-	TRBV5-1
TGTGCCACCAGTAGAACTCAGATCTCTGGGGAAAAACTGTTTTTT	CATSRTQISGEKLFF	few	TRBJ1-4	-	TRBV24-1
TGTGCCAGCAGTGGGGACAGGGTAAATGAAAAACTGTTTTTT	CASSGDRVNEKLFF	-	TRBJ1-4	TRBD1	TRBV6-2/TRBV6-3
TGTGCCAGCAGGGGTCCCGCCGGGGTCGAGCAGTACTTC	CASRGPAGVEQYF	-	TRBJ2-7	-	TRBV12-3/TRBV12-4
TGTGCCAGCAGCGGAGGGACAGGGGGTTTTGATGGCTACACCTTC	CASSGGTGGFDGYTF	-	TRBJ1-2	TRBD1	TRBV9
TGTGCCAGCAGCTCCCACCCTAATTCACCCCTCCACTTT	CASSSHPNSPLHF	-	TRBJ1-6	-	TRBV7-3
TGTGCCACCAGCAGAGATAGTAAGAGCTCCTACGAGCAGTACTTC	CATSRDSKSSYEQYF	many	TRBJ2-7	-	TRBV15
TGTGCCAGCAGAACCGGGACAGGAGTCTACAATGAGCAGTTCTTC	CASRTGTGVYNEQFF	many	TRBJ2-1	TRBD1	TRBV12-3/TRBV12-4
TGTGCCTGGAAGCTCATTCGGGAGGGAACAGATACGCAGTATTTT	CAWKLIREGTDTQYF	many	TRBJ2-3	TRBD2	TRBV30
TGTGCCAGCAGCACAGCGGGAGGTGGTAATGAGCAGTTCTTC	CASSTAGGGNEQFF	many	TRBJ2-1	TRBD2	TRBV27
TGTGCCAGCATGGGAATGGGGACAGGGCGACAGCCCCAGCATTTT	CASMGMGTGRQPQHF	-	TRBJ1-5	TRBD1	TRBV2
TGTGCCAGCCGGAGAGGGAGCTCCTACAATGAGCAGTTCTTC	CASRRGSSYNEQFF	few	TRBJ2-1	-	TRBV7-3
TGTGCCAGCAAACTAGCGGGTAACTACGAGCAGTACTTC	CASKLAGNYEQYF	few	TRBJ2-7	TRBD2	TRBV28
TGCAGTGCTAGAGAACAGGGTTACGAGCAGTACTTC	CSAREQGYEQYF	many	TRBJ2-7	-	TRBV20-1
TGTGCCAGCAGCTCGACCCAAGGGGAAGTTATTCTCCACTTT	CASSSTQGEVILHF	-	TRBJ1-6	-	TRBV7-9
TGCAGTGCTAGAGAATTCCGTTACAGGGAGAATTCACCCCTCCACTTT	CSAREFRYRENSPLHF	few	TRBJ1-6	-	TRBV20-1
TGCAGTGCTCCCTCGGGACTAGCGGGGAGGGCCTACAATGAGCAGTTCTTC	CSAPSGLAGRAYNEQFF	few	TRBJ2-1	TRBD2	TRBV20-1
TGTGCCAGCAGTCCCCTCAAAGGACTAGCGGCACCCTACGAGCAGTACTTC	CASSPLKGLAAPYEQYF	few	TRBJ2-7	TRBD2	TRBV27
TGTGCCACCGCGGGACTAGCGGTATACAATGAGCAGTTCTTC	CATAGLAVYNEQFF	-	TRBJ2-1	TRBD2	TRBV15
TGTGCCTGGAGTCTCGGGACCGGGGAGCTGTTTTTT	CAWSLGTGELFF	many	TRBJ2-2	-	TRBV30
TGTGCCAGCAGCGTTGTGTCGGGACCAAAGGAGGATCAGCCCCAGCATTTT	CASSVVSGPKEDQPQHF	once	TRBJ1-5	-	TRBV9
TGTGCCAGCAGCCAAGATCGCCTAGCGGTTAGCTCCTACAATGAGCAGTTCTTC	CASSQDRLAVSSYNEQFF	many	TRBJ2-1	TRBD2	TRBV14
TGTGCCACCAGTGATATACAGGGGGACGTCGGGGATACGCAGTATTTT	CATSDIQGDVGDTQYF	-	TRBJ2-3	TRBD1	TRBV24-1
TGTGCCAGCAGACTAGGGAGCAACACTGAAGCTTTCTTT	CASRLGSNTEAFF	few	TRBJ1-1	-	TRBV6-1
TGTGCCAGCAGTGTACTGCGGGGAAACTATGGCTACACCTTC	CASSVLRGNYGYTF	many	TRBJ1-2	-	TRBV6-1
TGTGCCAGCAGCCAAGTTCCGGACACCTACACTGAAGCTTTCTTT	CASSQVPDTYTEAFF	-	TRBJ1-1	-	TRBV14
TGTGCCAGTAGTATTTTATCCGGGATCGGAGCAGATACGCAGTATTTT	CASSILSGIGADTQYF	-	TRBJ2-3	-	TRBV19
TGTGCCACCAGTGTCTCAAGCGGGAGGTCCTACAATGAGCAGTTCTTC	CATSVSSGRSYNEQFF	many	TRBJ2-1	TRBD2	TRBV24-1
TGTGCCAGCAGCTCCCCCGGGGGCCGGAACTCCTACAATGAGCAGTTCTTC	CASSSPGGRNSYNEQFF	few	TRBJ2-1	-	TRBV9
TGTGCCAGCAGTCCCCAACTAGCGGGACAGGGGGATACGCAGTATTTT	CASSPQLAGQGDTQYF	-	TRBJ2-3	-	TRBV12-3/TRBV12-4
TGTGCCAGCTCACCGGGACTAGCGGGAGGGCCTGGGGATGAGCAGTTCTTC	CASSPGLAGGPGDEQFF	many	TRBJ2-1	TRBD2	TRBV18